This T cell receptor beta chain was retrieved from a study of T cells in Graves' hyperthyroidism and ophthalmopathy. Amplified TCR beta CDR3 regions came from RNA transcripts. First-round RT-PCR targeting the TCR CDR3 was performed with the HTBI primer set. TCRdb redid the calling of the multiplex PCR reads with MiXCR, one entry per CDR3 protein. The top ten clones hold less than 9% of a sample with about 700,000 distinct CDR3 sequences, 45% of them seen once. Clinical symptoms, serum thyroxine and TRAb, thyroid ultrasound and orbital computed tomography together formed the diagnostic basis. The germline V and J ends were trimmed by 0 bases and 2 bases, with 10 bases remaining between them. This CDR3 is 15 amino acids long. From germline, CDR1 is ENHRY and CDR2 SYGVKD.

The rearrangement joins TRBV10-3 to TRBJ1-2; D unresolved. The sequenced sample consisted of peripheral blood or thyroid tissue (not recorded which). The TCR sequence derives from an adult man with Graves' disease, either hyperthyroidism or ophthalmopathy (not recorded which). The CDR3 region has the DNA TGTGCCATCAGTGAGTCAGGGCACGCCAACTATGGCTACACCTTC. Translated: CAISESGHANYGYTF.